The rows below give T cell receptor beta chains drawn from one sample of a study of response to subunit inactivated influenza vaccine. TCRdb called the RT-PCR reads again in MiXCR, with one record for every CDR3 protein. The sample contains approximately 680,000 distinct CDR3 sequences, about a sixth of which appear only once. This sample comprised PBMCs from blood, obtained 11 to 12 days after vaccination. Source of these receptors: a man aged 50-60 years who received an inactivated influenza vaccine. Each CDR3 is given with its conserved first and last residue. The D gene is left open where the match is weak. A clone size is listed for some rows: how often the clone was seen (once, few, many), or a class if it is expanded.

>TRBV10-3|NA|few|TRBJ2-5
TGTGCCATCAGCAGGGGCCAAGAGACCCAGTACTTC
CAISRGQETQYF
>TRBV10-3|NA|few|TRBJ2-7
TGTGCCATCAGTGATTTAAATGGACACTCATCCTACGAGCAGTACTTC
CAISDLNGHSSYEQYF
>TRBV6-2/TRBV6-3|NA|many|TRBJ2-1
TGTGCCAGCAGTCGCAGGGGATGGGTGCGCAATGAGCAGTTCTTC
CASSRRGWVRNEQFF
>TRBV6-2/TRBV6-3|TRBD1|few|TRBJ2-4
TGTGCCAGCAGTTATCCTATAAGCCTTGACAGGGACGGCAAAAACATTCAGTACTTC
CASSYPISLDRDGKNIQYF
>TRBV21-1|NA|NA|TRBJ2-1
TGTGCCAGCAGCAAAGAGACACAACTAGCGGGGGGCCCCTACAATGAGCAGTTCTTC
CASSKETQLAGGPYNEQFF
>TRBV11-1|TRBD2|NA|TRBJ2-3
TGTGCCAGCAGCTTAGTGACCATAGCGGGGGGGCGCCCAGATACGCAGTATTTT
CASSLVTIAGGRPDTQYF
>TRBV20-1|TRBD1|NA|TRBJ2-5
TGCAGTGCTAGGCCGACAGGGATCGGGGAGACCCAGTACTTC
CSARPTGIGETQYF
>TRBV7-8|TRBD1|NA|TRBJ2-5
TGTGCCAGCAGCCCAATGGACAGGCTCAAACAGACCCAGTACTTC
CASSPMDRLKQTQYF
>TRBV20-1|TRBD1|NA|TRBJ1-1
TGCAGTGCCGCCCCAGGGGGCCGGTTGGGTCGAACTGAAGCTTTCTTT
CSAAPGGRLGRTEAFF
>TRBV7-8|NA|NA|TRBJ1-2
TGTGCCAGCAGCTTAGAAAGGCTTGCTAACTATGGCTACACCTTC
CASSLERLANYGYTF
>TRBV5-1|TRBD2|many|TRBJ2-3
TGCGCCAGCAGCTCTGAAGCGGGGGGGCAAACGCAGTATTTT
CASSSEAGGQTQYF
>TRBV3-1|NA|NA|TRBJ1-2
TGTGCCAGCAGCCAAGTAGGTTGGTTAGGTCCGCGCTACACCTTC
CASSQVGWLGPRYTF
>TRBV4-2|NA|once|TRBJ2-4
TGTGCCAGCAGCCAAGCAGGATCTCCTTCTCAGTACTTC
CASSQAGSPSQYF
>TRBV10-3|NA|few|TRBJ2-1
TGTGCCATCCTCGTCCGCGCGGGGCTCGGTGAGCAGTTCTTC
CAILVRAGLGEQFF
>TRBV6-5|NA|few|TRBJ2-4
TGTGCCAGCAGTTACGAAATAACAGGGAAGAACAAAAACATTCAGTACTTC
CASSYEITGKNKNIQYF
>TRBV15|NA|few|TRBJ2-7
TGTGCCACCAGCCCCGGGACCCTGAGTAAGCAGTACTTC
CATSPGTLSKQYF
>TRBV3-1|TRBD2|few|TRBJ2-1
TGTGCCAGCAGCCCGCAACGGGAGGGCCGCAATGAGCAGTTCTTC
CASSPQREGRNEQFF
>TRBV27|NA|NA|TRBJ2-1
TGTGCCAGCATGGAACTAACCTACAATGAGCAGTTCTTC
CASMELTYNEQFF
>TRBV12-3/TRBV12-4|TRBD1|NA|TRBJ2-7
TGTGCCAGCAGTCGGACAGGTGATAGCGAGCAGTACTTC
CASSRTGDSEQYF
>TRBV18|NA|few|TRBJ1-2
TGTGCCAGCTCACCCCGCAACAGGGAGGATGGCTACACCTTC
CASSPRNREDGYTF
>TRBV7-8|NA|many|TRBJ2-1
TGTGCCAGCAGCTTAGCAAGGGAGATAGGCAATGAGCAGTTCTTC
CASSLAREIGNEQFF
>TRBV7-9|NA|NA|TRBJ2-7
TGTGCCAGCAGCTTAGAAGGCGCCAAAATTGCGCCCGAGCAGTACTTC
CASSLEGAKIAPEQYF
>TRBV20-1|NA|few|TRBJ2-7
TGCAGTGCTCCATTCTACCGGGCCCCCTACGAGCAGTACTTC
CSAPFYRAPYEQYF
>TRBV11-1|NA|NA|TRBJ2-2
TGTGCCAGCAGCTTTACGCTCGGAAGGGGCACGGGGACCGGGGAGCTGTTTTTT
CASSFTLGRGTGTGELFF
>TRBV9|NA|few|TRBJ2-7
TGTGCCAGCAGCGTAGGATCTGGGACAACCGACTACGAGCAGTACTTC
CASSVGSGTTDYEQYF
>TRBV6-7|TRBD1|few|TRBJ2-1
TGTGCCAGCAGTGGGACAGGGGACTCCTACAATGAGCAGTTCTTC
CASSGTGDSYNEQFF
>TRBV5-1|NA|many|TRBJ2-6
TGCGCCAGCAGCTTCACAGCTAGCTCTGGGGCCAACGTCCTGACTTTC
CASSFTASSGANVLTF